This T cell receptor (beta chain) stems from a study of T cells in Graves' hyperthyroidism and ophthalmopathy. Across the whole study: Peripheral blood collection took place at initial diagnosis, before any treatment.

Per germline, CDR1 LNHNV and CDR2 YYDKDF (reference sequence). The length of the CDR3 is 19 residues. V was clipped by 2 bases and J by 2 bases; unmatched bases: 12. This clonotype came up many times. The authors took PBMCs from roughly 9.5 ml fresh peripheral blood. Amplification targeted TCR beta CDR3 regions from RNA transcripts. A first-round RT-PCR of the TCR CDR3 used the HTBI primer set. TCRdb called the multiplex PCR reads again in MiXCR, with one record for every CDR3 protein. This sample has around 300,000 distinct CDR3 sequences; around 14% occur once, and the top ten carry around 23%. The TCR comes from a woman aged 25 to 39 with Graves' hyperthyroidism. Sequencing was performed on blood. This chain joins TRBV15 and TRBJ2-7; 13 nucleotides match TRBD2. This CDR3 is CATSRPLAGGRRATYEQYF. CDR3 DNA: TGTGCCACCAGCAGACCACTAGCGGGAGGGAGGCGGGCGACCTACGAGCAGTACTTC.